This entry describes one T cell receptor beta chain. Antigen unknown. This sample stems from a study of T cell responses to AZD1222 COVID-19 vaccine. Notes on the study in general: Spike-specific TCR depth and breadth grew after two AZD1222 doses.

Here immunoSEQ multiplex PCR was the method, and the copy in TCRdb shows in-frame clones only, minus some. The sample has about 190,000 clones, 87% seen once. Sequencing used peripheral blood, obtained on day 0 of MenACWY control vaccination. This receptor was identified in an adult in good health.

The DNA for the CDR3 is TGTGCCAGCAGCCCCAGGCGGGAGCCCTACGAGCAGTACTTC. Translated, it gives CASSPRREPYEQYF. The J gene is TRBJ2-7, the V gene TRBV5-4; 7 bases agree with TRBD2. V was pared by 4 bases and J by 2 bases, with 6 bases of the junction left unmatched. Germline V gene data show CDR1 as SGHNT and CDR2 as YYREEE (reference sequence). The CDR3 has 14 amino acids.